The following is a T cell receptor beta chain sequence with its context. The data were taken from a study of blood T cells in healthy people across ages. Germline V gives CDR1 SGHVS, CDR2 FQNEAQ. The CDR3 has 14 residues. The ends lost 5 bases at V and 5 bases at J; junction bases unmatched: 5. Primed by a sample-barcoded 5' primer and a J-beta primer mix, a second PCR proceeded for about 6 to 11 cycles. TCRdb called the 5' RACE reads again in MiXCR, with one record for every CDR3 protein. The sample has around 1,600,000 distinct CDR3 sequences, approximately 43% seen once; the top ten hold under 5%. This receptor was obtained from a woman between 18 and 30 years old in good health. This chain links TRBV7-8 with TRBJ2-1; 8 bases line up with TRBD2. Sequencing was performed on blood. The CDR3 DNA reads as TGTGCCAGCAGCATCTACGGGGGGGACAATGAGCAGTTCTTC. Its protein is CASSIYGGDNEQFF.